Listed here is a single TCR beta chain. This sample is part of a study of blood T cells in healthy people across ages. With a J-beta primer mix and a sample-barcoded 5' primer, a second PCR ran about 7 to 11 cycles. MiXCR, applied by TCRdb to the 5' RACE reads, yields one record per CDR3 protein. The sample lists hundreds of thousands of distinct CDR3 sequences, 62% occurring once. The specimen was blood. The TCR originated in a man aged 25 to 40 in good health.

The CDR3 reads CASNIDSISSKNIQYF. Here the CDR3 DNA reads TGTGCCAGCAATATAGACAGCATCTCTTCCAAAAACATTCAGTACTTC. This chain links TRBV6-6 with TRBJ2-4; the D gene is possibly TRBD1 (5 bases). Germline V lookup: CDR1 MNHNY, CDR2 SVGAGI (reference sequence). Trimming took off 7 bases at V and 2 bases at J, with 18 bases between the two ends. This CDR3 is 16 amino acids long.